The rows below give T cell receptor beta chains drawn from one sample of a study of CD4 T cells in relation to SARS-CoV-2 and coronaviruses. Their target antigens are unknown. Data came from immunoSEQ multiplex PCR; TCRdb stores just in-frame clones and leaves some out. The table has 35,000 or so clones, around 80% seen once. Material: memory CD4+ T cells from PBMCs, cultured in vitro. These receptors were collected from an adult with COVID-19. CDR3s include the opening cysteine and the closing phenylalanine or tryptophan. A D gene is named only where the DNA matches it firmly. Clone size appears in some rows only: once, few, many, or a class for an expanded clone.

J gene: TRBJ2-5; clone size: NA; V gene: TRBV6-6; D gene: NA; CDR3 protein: CASSYSGGPEETQYF; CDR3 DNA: TGTGCCAGCAGTTACTCTGGGGGCCCCGAAGAGACCCAGTACTTC
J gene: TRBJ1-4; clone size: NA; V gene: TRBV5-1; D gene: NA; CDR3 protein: CASSLDWSGSEKLFF; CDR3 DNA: TGCGCCAGCAGCTTGGATTGGTCAGGGAGTGAAAAACTGTTTTTT
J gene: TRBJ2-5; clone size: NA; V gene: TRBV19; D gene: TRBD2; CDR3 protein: CASSELAGYQETQYF; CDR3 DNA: TGTGCCAGTAGTGAACTAGCGGGGTACCAAGAGACCCAGTACTTC
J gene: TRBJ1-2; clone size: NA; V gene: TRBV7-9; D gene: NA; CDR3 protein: CASSLPGVGYGYTF; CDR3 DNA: TGTGCCAGCAGCTTACCGGGGGTGGGCTATGGCTACACCTTC
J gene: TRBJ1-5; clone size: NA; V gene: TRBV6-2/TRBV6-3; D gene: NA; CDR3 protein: CASSYTGRGQPQHF; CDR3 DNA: TGTGCCAGCAGTTACACGGGCAGGGGTCAGCCCCAGCATTTT
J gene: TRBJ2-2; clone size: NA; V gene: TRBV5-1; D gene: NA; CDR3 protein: CASSFSPSGTGELFF; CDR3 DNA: TGCGCCAGCAGCTTCTCGCCCTCGGGCACCGGGGAGCTGTTTTTT
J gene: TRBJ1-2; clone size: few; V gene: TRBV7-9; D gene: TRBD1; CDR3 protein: CASSSGQPNYGYTF; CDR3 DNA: TGTGCCAGCAGCTCGGGACAGCCTAACTATGGCTACACCTTC
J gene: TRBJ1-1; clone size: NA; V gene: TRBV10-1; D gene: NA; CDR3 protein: CATSGAMGTEAFF; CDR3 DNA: TGCGCCACCAGCGGGGCTATGGGTACTGAAGCTTTCTTT
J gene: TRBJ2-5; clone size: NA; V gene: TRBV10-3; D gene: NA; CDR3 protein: CAISESTPSGEETQYF; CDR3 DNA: TGTGCCATCAGTGAGTCGACTCCCAGCGGAGAAGAGACCCAGTACTTC
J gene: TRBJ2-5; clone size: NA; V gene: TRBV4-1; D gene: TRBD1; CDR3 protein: CASRIRTGGGETQYF; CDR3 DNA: TGCGCCAGCAGGATAAGGACAGGGGGAGGTGAGACCCAGTACTTC
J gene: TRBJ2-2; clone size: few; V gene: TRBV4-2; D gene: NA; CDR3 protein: CASSQGRGNTGELFF; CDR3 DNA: TGTGCCAGCAGCCAAGGCAGGGGGAACACCGGGGAGCTGTTTTTT
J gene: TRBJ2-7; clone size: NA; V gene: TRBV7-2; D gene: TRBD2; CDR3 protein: CASSPVSGSRYEQYF; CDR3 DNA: TGTGCCAGCAGCCCTGTTAGCGGGTCTCGATACGAGCAGTACTTC
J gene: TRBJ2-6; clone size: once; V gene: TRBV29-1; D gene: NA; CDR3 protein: CSVDSGGANVLTF; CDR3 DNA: TGCAGCGTTGATTCCGGTGGGGCCAACGTCCTGACTTTC
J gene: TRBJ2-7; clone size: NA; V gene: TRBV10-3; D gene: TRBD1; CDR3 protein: CAISDPKGTGVHEQYF; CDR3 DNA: TGTGCCATCAGTGATCCCAAGGGGACAGGGGTCCACGAGCAGTACTTC
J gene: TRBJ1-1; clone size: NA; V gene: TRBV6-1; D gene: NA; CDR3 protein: CASSDPWMRNTEAFF; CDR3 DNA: TGTGCCAGCAGTGATCCGTGGATGCGGAACACTGAAGCTTTCTTT
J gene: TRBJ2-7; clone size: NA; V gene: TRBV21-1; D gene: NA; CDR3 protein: CASSKFGGGGTYEQYF; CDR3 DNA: TGTGCCAGCAGCAAATTTGGTGGCGGTGGGACCTACGAGCAGTACTTC
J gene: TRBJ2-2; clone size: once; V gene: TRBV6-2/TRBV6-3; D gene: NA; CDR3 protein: CASSYVPAWNTGELFF; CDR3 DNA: TGTGCCAGCAGTTACGTGCCGGCCTGGAACACCGGGGAGCTGTTTTTT
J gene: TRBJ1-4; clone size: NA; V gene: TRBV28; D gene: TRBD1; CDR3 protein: CASSPGQSTNEKLFF; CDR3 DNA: TGTGCCAGCAGCCCGGGACAGTCAACTAATGAAAAACTGTTTTTT
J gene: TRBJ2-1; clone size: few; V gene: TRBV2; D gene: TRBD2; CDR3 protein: CASSEGVAGGPYNEQFF; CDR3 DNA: TGTGCCAGCAGTGAAGGGGTAGCGGGAGGGCCGTACAATGAGCAGTTCTTC
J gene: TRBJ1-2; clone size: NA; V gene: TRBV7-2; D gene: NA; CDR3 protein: CASSFSDRFNYGYTF; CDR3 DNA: TGTGCCAGCAGCTTTAGCGACAGATTTAACTATGGCTACACCTTC
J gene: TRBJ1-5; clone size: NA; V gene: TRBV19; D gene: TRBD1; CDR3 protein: CASTNTRTGSIQPQHF; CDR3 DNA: TGTGCCAGTACCAATACTCGGACAGGGAGTATTCAGCCCCAGCATTTT
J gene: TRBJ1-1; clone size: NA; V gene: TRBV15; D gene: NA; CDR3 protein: CATSRDKQGWTEAFF; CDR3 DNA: TGTGCCACCAGCAGAGATAAGCAGGGTTGGACTGAAGCTTTCTTT
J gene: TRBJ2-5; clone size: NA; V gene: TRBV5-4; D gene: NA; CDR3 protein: CASSPHRIRDPRGETQYF; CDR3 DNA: TGTGCCAGCAGCCCTCACAGAATCCGGGACCCTCGGGGGGAGACCCAGTACTTC
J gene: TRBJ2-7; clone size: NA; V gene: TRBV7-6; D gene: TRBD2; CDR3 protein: CASSLVSAGDYEQYF; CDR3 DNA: TGTGCCAGCAGCTTAGTTTCAGCGGGAGACTACGAGCAGTACTTC
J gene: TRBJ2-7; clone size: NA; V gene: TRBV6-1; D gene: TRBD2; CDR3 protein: CASREVTERKKTSRAEQYF; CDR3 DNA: TGTGCCAGCAGGGAAGTGACGGAGCGAAAGAAGACTAGCCGAGCCGAGCAGTACTTC
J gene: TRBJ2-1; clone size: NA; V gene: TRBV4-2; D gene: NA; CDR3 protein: CASSQDQGGQFF; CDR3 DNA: TGTGCCAGCAGCCAAGATCAAGGGGGGCAGTTCTTC
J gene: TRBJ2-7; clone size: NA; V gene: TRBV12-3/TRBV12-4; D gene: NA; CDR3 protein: CARRRPTYEQYF; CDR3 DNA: TGTGCCCGGAGAAGGCCCACATACGAGCAGTACTTC
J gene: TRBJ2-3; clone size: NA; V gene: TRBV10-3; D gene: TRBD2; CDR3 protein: CAIGASGSTDTQYF; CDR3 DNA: TGTGCCATCGGGGCTAGCGGGAGCACAGATACGCAGTATTTT
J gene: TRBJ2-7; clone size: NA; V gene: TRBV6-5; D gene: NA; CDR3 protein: CASSSPTVYEQYF; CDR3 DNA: TGTGCCAGCAGTTCACCGACAGTCTACGAGCAGTACTTC
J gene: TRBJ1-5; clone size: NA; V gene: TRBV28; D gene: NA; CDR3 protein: CASRSQKGNWHF; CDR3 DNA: TGTGCCAGCCGTAGTCAGAAAGGGAATTGGCATTTT
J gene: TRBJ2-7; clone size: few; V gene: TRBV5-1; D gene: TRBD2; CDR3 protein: CASSQGLYSYEQYF; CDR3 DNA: TGCGCCAGCAGCCAGGGACTATACTCCTACGAGCAGTACTTC
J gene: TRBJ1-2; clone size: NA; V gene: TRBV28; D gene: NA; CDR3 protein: CASTISGDIYGYTF; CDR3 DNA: TGTGCCAGCACCATATCAGGGGACATCTATGGCTACACCTTC
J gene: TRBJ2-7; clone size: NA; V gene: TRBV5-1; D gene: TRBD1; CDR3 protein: CASSRRDRERQYF; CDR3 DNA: TGCGCCAGCAGTCGGCGGGACAGGGAACGGCAGTACTTC
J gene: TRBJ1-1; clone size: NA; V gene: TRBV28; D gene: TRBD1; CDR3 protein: CASRLGGRRTEAFF; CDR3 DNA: TGTGCCAGCAGACTAGGGGGCCGGAGAACTGAAGCTTTCTTT
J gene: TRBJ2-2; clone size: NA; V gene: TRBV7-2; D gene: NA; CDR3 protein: CASSLAGLRAATGELFF; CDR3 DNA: TGTGCCAGCAGCTTAGCGGGTCTCAGGGCGGCCACCGGGGAGCTGTTTTTT
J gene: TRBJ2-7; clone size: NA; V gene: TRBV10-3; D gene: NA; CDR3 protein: CAISEGGSEQYF; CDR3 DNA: TGTGCCATCAGTGAGGGGGGCTCTGAGCAGTACTTC
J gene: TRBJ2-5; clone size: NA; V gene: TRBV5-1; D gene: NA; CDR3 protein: CASRFLFGETQYF; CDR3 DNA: TGCGCCAGCAGATTTTTATTCGGAGAGACCCAGTACTTC
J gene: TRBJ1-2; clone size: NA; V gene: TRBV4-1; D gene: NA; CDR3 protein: CASSQATGRGYTF; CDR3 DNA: TGCGCCAGCAGCCAAGCGACAGGTCGTGGCTACACCTTC
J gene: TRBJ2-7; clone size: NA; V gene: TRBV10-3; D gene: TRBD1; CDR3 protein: CAIGRGTGGSYEQYF; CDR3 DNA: TGTGCCATCGGTCGAGGGACAGGGGGCTCCTACGAGCAGTACTTC
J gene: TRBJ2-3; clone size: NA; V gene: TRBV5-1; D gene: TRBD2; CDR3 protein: CASSLEAGLTDTQYF; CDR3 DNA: TGCGCCAGCAGCTTGGAAGCGGGACTCACAGATACGCAGTATTTT
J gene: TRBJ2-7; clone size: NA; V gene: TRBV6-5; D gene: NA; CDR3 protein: CASSSKSYEQYF; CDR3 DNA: TGTGCCAGCAGTTCCAAATCCTACGAGCAGTACTTC
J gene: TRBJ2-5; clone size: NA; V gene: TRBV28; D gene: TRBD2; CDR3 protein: CASSLFGASGTVETQYF; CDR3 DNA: TGTGCCAGCAGTTTATTCGGGGCTAGCGGGACCGTGGAGACCCAGTACTTC
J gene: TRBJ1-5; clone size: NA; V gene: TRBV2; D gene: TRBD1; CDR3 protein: CASRTGGIYSNQPQHF; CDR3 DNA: TGTGCCAGTAGGACAGGGGGGATTTATAGCAATCAGCCCCAGCATTTT
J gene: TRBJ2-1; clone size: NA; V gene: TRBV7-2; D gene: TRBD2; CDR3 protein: CASSLAPIRLAGSYNEQFF; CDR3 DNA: TGTGCCAGCAGCTTAGCCCCAATCCGACTAGCGGGGTCATACAATGAGCAGTTCTTC
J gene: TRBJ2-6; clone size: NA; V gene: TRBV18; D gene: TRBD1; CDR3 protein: CASSPGTGGSGANVLTF; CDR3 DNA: TGTGCCAGCTCACCGGGGACAGGGGGCTCTGGGGCCAACGTCCTGACTTTC